Below, 17 T cell receptor beta chains from the same sample are listed, as sequenced in a study of T cell clonality in common variable immunodeficiency. Regarding the study as a whole: In common variable immunodeficiency, TCR beta chains reportedly carried fewer deletions and N-nucleotide insertions.

These TCRs' antigens remain unknown. Libraries were prepared by immunoSEQ multiplex PCR; TCRdb keeps only in-frame clonotypes and omits some of them. The sample contains about 26,000 clones, none of them singletons. Sequencing used peripheral blood mononuclear cells. The receptors shown here come from a human donor with common variable immunodeficiency.

On this clone itself: The observed sequence ends 3 residues before the CDR3 terminus, with the missing tail filled in from the germline J gene. The chain joins TRBV30 to TRBJ2-7; perhaps TRBD2 as D (5 bases). The germline V gene has CDR1 GTSNPN and CDR2 SVGIG (reference sequence). The CDR3 loop spans 15 amino acids. The V gene lost 3 bases and the J gene lost 3 bases, with 18 bases spanning the gap. CDR3 DNA, as far as it was read: TGTGCCTGGAGCCAAATAAGGACCGCGGGCTACGAG. The encoded protein is CAWSQIRTAGYE. The CDR3, in full, reads CAWSQIRTAGYEQYF. Using reference TRBV30 and TRBJ2-7 for the parts outside the CDR3, the full variable domain is SQTIHQWPATLVQPVGSPLSLECTVEGTSNPNLYWYRQAAGRGLQLLFYSVGIGQISSEVPQNLSASRPQDRQFILSSKKLLLSDSGFYLCAWSQIRTAGYEQYFGPGTRLTVT.

This clone was seen a few times. The read ends 3 residues before the CDR3 terminus; that terminus is restored from the germline J gene. The chain employs TRBV18 and TRBJ1-6, with 7 bases matching TRBD1. This CDR3 comprises 16 residues. Germline V gene lookup returns CDR1 KGHSH and CDR2 LQKENI. Trimming cost V 3 bases and J 9 bases; bases outside gene matches: 11. The covered CDR3 bases are TGTGCCAGCTCACCCGGGACAGCCTCTATAGGTTCACCC. Its protein is CASSPGTASIGSP. The full-length CDR3 reads as CASSPGTASIGSPLHF.

A remark on this clone: The observed sequence ends 3 residues before the CDR3 terminus, with the missing tail filled in from the germline J gene. The chain carries TRBV7-9 and TRBJ1-2; D perhaps matches TRBD1 (6 bases). The CDR3 contains 14 residues. With 5 bases removed from V and 2 bases from J, the gap between germline ends came to 12 bases. Germline V gene lookup returns CDR1 SEHNR and CDR2 FQNEAQ (reference sequence). The CDR3 bases that were read are TGTGCCAGCAGCGCCTCCAGGGGCAACTATGGC. It specifies CASSASRGNYG. The CDR3 in its entirety is CASSASRGNYGYTF.

The table lists this clone with a few counts. With the read ending 3 residues before the CDR3 end, the germline J gene is used to fill in that end. The chain uses TRBV18 and TRBJ2-7; 9 bases map to TRBD1. The CDR3 totals 15 residues. Germline CDR1 KGHSH, CDR2 LQKENI. J lost 4 bases, V lost 2 bases, and 6 bases had no gene match. The sequenced part of the CDR3 DNA is TGTGCCAGCTCACCATGGACAGGGGACGAATACGAG. It specifies CASSPWTGDEYE. The whole CDR3 protein reads CASSPWTGDEYEQYF.

In its sample, this clone was seen a few times. The read ends 3 residues early relative to the CDR3; the germline J gene fills the gap. The rearrangement links TRBV19 to TRBJ2-5, with a tentative D call TRBD1 (6 bases). The germline V gene has CDR1 LNHDA and CDR2 SQIVND (reference sequence). The CDR3 covers 13 residues. Trimming took off 5 bases at V and 3 bases at J, with 10 bases between the two ends. CDR3: CASSWTVKETQYF. The sequenced part of the CDR3 DNA is TGTGCCAGTAGTTGGACAGTCAAAGAGACC.

The CDR3 sequence: CASSPGHLTSTDTQYF. The DNA read from the CDR3 is TGTGCCAGCTCACCGGGACACCTTACGAGCACAGATACG. The chain combines TRBV18 with TRBJ2-3, with D possibly matching TRBD1 (6 bases). The CDR3 extends 3 residues past the end of the read, so its final part is completed from the germline J gene. The V end lost 3 bases, the J end lost 0 bases, and 13 bases lay between the germline ends. This CDR3 contains 16 residues. The germline gives CDR1 KGHSH, CDR2 LQKENI.

Note on this clone: The sequence runs out 3 residues before the end of the CDR3; the remainder is reconstructed from the germline J gene. The chain recombines TRBV30 with TRBJ2-1; the match to TRBD2 covers 10 bases. Germline V gene lookup returns CDR1 GTSNPN and CDR2 SVGIG (reference sequence). V was clipped by 8 bases and J by 4 bases; unmatched bases: 8. This CDR3 spans 14 amino acids. CDR3 DNA (partial): TGTGCCGGAAATAGCGGGAGGACGTACAATGAG. Protein product: CAGNSGRTYNE. From start to end, the CDR3 is CAGNSGRTYNEQFF.

This clone was counted a few times. CDR3 sequence: CASSSRTDSYEQYF. The sequenced part of the CDR3 DNA is TGCGCCAGCAGCTCCAGGACAGACTCCTACGAG. The chain has TRBV5-1 and TRBJ2-7; TRBD1 is a possible D gene (6 bases). Read coverage stops 3 residues before the CDR3 terminus; the germline J gene supplies the remainder. Trimming removed 3 bases from V and 0 bases from J, with 10 bases in between. The CDR3 runs to 14 residues. Germline loops: CDR1 SGHRS, CDR2 YFSETQ.

The covered CDR3 bases are TGTGCCAGCAGCCAAAGATGGGGCTCGGGTCAGCCC. This encodes CASSQRWGSGQP. From start to end, the CDR3 is CASSQRWGSGQPQHF. The V and J genes are TRBV7-2 and TRBJ1-5; a weak D match, TRBD1 (5 bases). The read falls 3 residues short of the CDR3 end, and the missing part is taken from the germline J gene. Germline CDR1 reads SGHTA; CDR2 reads FQGNSA. Trimming shortened V by 5 bases and J by 6 bases, and 17 bases separated the two germline ends. This CDR3 is built from 15 residues.

Concerning this clone itself: The read gets to within 3 residues of the CDR3 end, and the germline J gene fills in the rest. Other DNA sequences in this specimen translate into the identical CDR3. The chain recombines TRBV30 with TRBJ1-4; weak D call: TRBD1 (5 bases). The germline V and J ends were trimmed by 1 base and 8 bases, with 17 bases remaining between them. This CDR3 has 15 residues. Germline V gene data show CDR1 as GTSNPN and CDR2 as SVGIG (reference sequence). CDR3 DNA, as far as it was read: TGTGCCTGGAGTGAGCTTGGGGGGTTGGGGGAAAAA. Translating it yields CAWSELGGLGEK. Given in full, the CDR3 is CAWSELGGLGEKLFF. The variable domain in full, completed from reference TRBV30 and TRBJ1-4, reads SQTIHQWPATLVQPVGSPLSLECTVEGTSNPNLYWYRQAAGRGLQLLFYSVGIGQISSEVPQNLSASRPQDRQFILSSKKLLLSDSGFYLCAWSELGGLGEKLFFGSGTQLSVL.

This clone appeared a few times. The read ends 3 residues before the CDR3 terminus; that terminus is restored from the germline J gene. V is TRBV19 and J is TRBJ2-1, with D possibly matching TRBD2 (5 bases). Looked up from germline, CDR1 is LNHDA and CDR2 is SQIVND (reference sequence). With 3 bases removed from V and 6 bases from J, the gap between germline ends came to 12 bases. The CDR3 has 14 amino acids. The CDR3 sequence: CASSIGVAPNEQFF. The part of the CDR3 DNA that was read is TGTGCCAGTAGTATCGGGGTGGCCCCCAATGAG.

About this clone itself: The read ends 3 residues early relative to the CDR3; the germline J gene fills the gap. This rearrangement joins TRBV18 to TRBJ2-5; D might be TRBD1 (5 bases). This CDR3 is built from 15 residues. V lost 3 bases and J lost 5, with 16 bases in between. Germline values: CDR1 KGHSH, CDR2 LQKENI. The CDR3 DNA, read in part, is TGTGCCAGCTCACCCCCCCTTTCGCCAGGGGAGACC. This codes for CASSPPLSPGET. The entire CDR3 is CASSPPLSPGETQYF.

At least ten counts were recorded for this clone. From the germline J gene comes the end of the CDR3, since the read stops 3 residues before it. The chain is built from TRBV23-1 and TRBJ2-5; D is possibly TRBD1 (6 bases). TRBV23-1 is designated an ORF whose function remains uncertain. V was trimmed by 9 bases and J by 4 bases, leaving 21 bases between them. The CDR3 extends over 15 amino acids. This chain's CDR3 is CARRLDPGESETQYF. The CDR3 DNA, read in part, is TGCGCCAGACGCCTAGATCCAGGGGAGTCAGAGACC.

In its sample, this clone was seen many times. Read sequence stops 3 residues before the CDR3 end, and the germline J gene provides the missing end. The genes are TRBV5-1 and TRBJ2-2; 8 nucleotides match TRBD2. This CDR3 spans 17 amino acids. Looked up from germline, CDR1 is SGHRS and CDR2 is YFSETQ. V lost 0 bases, J lost 3 bases, and 7 bases stayed unmatched. The CDR3 loop is CASSLVTSARDTGELFF. CDR3 bases read: TGCGCCAGCAGCTTGGTGACTAGCGCCAGGGACACCGGGGAG.

This clone occurred many times. The read finishes 3 residues shy of the CDR3 end, and the germline J gene is used to complete it. The chain recombines TRBV7-3 with TRBJ2-7; 8 bases agree with TRBD1. Trimming cost V 5 bases and J 3 bases; bases outside gene matches: 3. CDR1 and CDR2 (germline): SGHTA, FQGTGA. This CDR3 contains 13 residues. The CDR3 is CASSIGTGYEQYF. The DNA read from the CDR3 is TGTGCCAGCAGCATAGGGACAGGCTACGAG. The full variable domain, with the rest looked up from reference TRBV7-3 and TRBJ2-7, is GAGVSQTPSNKVTEKGKYVELRCDPISGHTALYWYRQSLGQGPEFLIYFQGTGAADDSGLPNDRFFAVRPEGSVSTLKIQRTERGDSAVYLCASSIGTGYEQYFGPGTRLTVT.

For this clone: The read comes to an end 3 residues before the CDR3 does, leaving the germline J gene to fill in the end. This chain uses TRBV19 with TRBJ2-3; 7 positions agree with TRBD2. V gave up 1 base and J gave up 6 bases; unmatched junction bases: 7. Germline CDR1 is LNHDA and CDR2 is SQIVND (reference sequence). The CDR3 extends over 15 amino acids. The CDR3 sequence is CASSIGGLVGDTQYF. The sequenced CDR3 bases are TGTGCCAGTAGTATAGGAGGACTAGTCGGCGATACG.

As for this clone: The read terminates 3 residues before the CDR3 end, so the remaining end is supplied by the germline J gene. The chain employs TRBV18 and TRBJ2-5; D ambiguous. This CDR3 region has 12 residues. Germline V gene lookup returns CDR1 KGHSH and CDR2 LQKENI. The ends were cut back, 4 bases at V and 0 bases at J, with 3 bases in the middle. Incomplete CDR3 DNA: TGTGCCAGCTCACATAACCAAGAGACC. This codes for CASSHNQET. The full CDR3 sequence reads CASSHNQETQYF.